This T cell receptor (beta chain) derives from a study of blood T cell repertoires in COVID-19. Study context: Both acute and convalescent COVID-19 samples were obtained from the United States, Italy and Spain. Sample material is recorded as cDNA or gDNA derived from T cells, B-cell-depleted T cells, or PBMCs.

Participants' reported clinical history set cohort assignment. The V gene lost 3 bases and the J gene lost 0 bases, with 14 bases spanning the gap. The CDR3 is 17 amino acids. The germline gives CDR1 KGHDR, CDR2 SFDVKD. The protocol was immunoSEQ multiplex PCR, while the TCRdb copy is restricted to in-frame clones and leaves out a portion. The data show about 81,000 clones, more than 85% seen once. This TCR was sampled from a woman aged 45-65 years with acute COVID-19. The V and J genes are TRBV24-1 and TRBJ2-1; TRBD2 might be the D (6 bases). Sequenced material: PBMCs or T cells enriched from blood (not recorded which). In DNA form, the CDR3 reads TGTGCCACCAGTGATCCAGTGCGGGAATCCTCCTACAATGAGCAGTTCTTC. Translation gives CATSDPVRESSYNEQFF.